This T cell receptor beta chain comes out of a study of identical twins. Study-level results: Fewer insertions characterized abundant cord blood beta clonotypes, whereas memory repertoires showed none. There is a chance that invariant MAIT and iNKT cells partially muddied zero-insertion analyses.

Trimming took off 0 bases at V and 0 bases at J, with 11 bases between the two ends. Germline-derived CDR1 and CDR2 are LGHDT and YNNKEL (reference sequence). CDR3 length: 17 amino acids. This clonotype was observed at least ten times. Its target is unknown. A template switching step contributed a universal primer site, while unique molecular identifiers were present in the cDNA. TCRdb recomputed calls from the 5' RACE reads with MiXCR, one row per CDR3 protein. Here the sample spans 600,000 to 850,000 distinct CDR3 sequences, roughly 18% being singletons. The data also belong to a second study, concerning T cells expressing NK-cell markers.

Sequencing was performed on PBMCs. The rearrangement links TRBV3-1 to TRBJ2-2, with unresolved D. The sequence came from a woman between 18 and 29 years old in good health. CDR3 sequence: CASSQDLTESNTGELFF. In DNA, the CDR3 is TGTGCCAGCAGCCAAGATCTCACGGAGTCGAACACCGGGGAGCTGTTTTTT.